This T cell receptor beta chain was obtained from a study of blood T cell repertoires in COVID-19. This clone was recorded only once. The germline gives CDR1 SNHLY, CDR2 FYNNEI. The CDR3 covers 14 residues. The V gene lost 7 bases and the J gene lost 7 bases, with 20 bases spanning the gap. Libraries were prepared by immunoSEQ multiplex PCR; TCRdb keeps only in-frame clonotypes and omits some of them. The data hold some 150,000 clones, with more than 75% observed a single time. The chain is built from TRBV2 and TRBJ2-7, with D perhaps matching TRBD2 (7 bases). Sequenced material: peripheral blood. This sequence originates from a man between 70 and 80 years old with acute or convalescent COVID-19. Here the CDR3 DNA reads TGTGCCAGCAAGGGGGGGACGGGGGCTGGGGAGCAGTACTTC. This codes for CASKGGTGAGEQYF.